The following is a T cell receptor (beta chain) sequence with its context. The specificity of this receptor is unknown. No qualities accompany the bases; no much larger clone lies one base away. CDR1 and CDR2 are drawn from the germline V gene: MGHDK, SYGVNS. Counted from cysteine to phenylalanine, this CDR3 has 14 amino acids. Just the 42-base CDR3 DNA is kept, in frame starting at base 1. Compared with germline, V lacks 1 base and J lacks 6 bases; bases without a gene match: 2. TCR CDR3 regions were amplified from genomic DNA by multiplex PCR using the deep immunoSEQ assay. For each cell subset, the extracted genomic DNA was distributed evenly across all wells of several immunoSEQ 96-well plates, and each plate served as one replicate. For sorted subsets, each replicate PCR was loaded with 200 ng genomic DNA, equivalent to approximately 27,000 T cell genomes. The purified libraries were quantified using a Qubit 3.0 fluorometer, sized with a Bioanalyzer 2100, and then quantified again using the KAPA Library Quantification kit. Every immunoSEQ 96-well plate was sequenced on a dedicated single-read 150-cycle Illumina NextSeq 550 flow cell. The published analysis was carried out like this. The immunoSEQ output contained only junctional sequences without quality scores, so filtering could not match that applied to full-length reads. To assign V/J genes and CDR3, sequences were annotated against IMGT germline references using PyIR, a Python wrapper for IgBLAST v1.9. Reads were filtered out if the reads had weak V/J assignments (E-value above 1e-6), no CDR3, stop codons, out-of-frame junctions, or ambiguous translated residues. V3J clonotypes were defined as sequences sharing an identical inferred V gene, J gene, and CDR3 amino acid sequence. Percentage overlap between repertoires was calculated by dividing the number of shared unique clonotypes by the size of the smaller repertoire. Three approaches were used to assess repertoire richness: RTK rarefaction, the Chao1 estimator, and Recon v2.1 estimates of unobserved clonotypes. OLGA was used to compute generation probabilities for all TCRbeta clonotypes that the gDNA method yielded from a few donors. Entries here come from immuneACCESS through TCRdb and include only in-frame sequences with V and J called. Some clones fail to appear in such tables; in the studies checked, an unresolved V gene covers under half of the shortfall, and the cause of the remainder is unknown. D and trimming were read from the DNA, whereas the V and J calls and clone size are those reported in that table. This sample comprises about 590,000 clones, about 95% of them detected only once. The ten biggest clones cover roughly 0.1% of the sample.

CD8 naive samples were CD45RO-negative cells positively selected for CCR7, giving a CD45RA+CCR7+ population that excluded TemRA cells. The donors were healthy, HIV-negative adults with no recently reported acute infections or vaccinations. Only Caucasian adults living in Nashville, Tennessee, USA were represented among the donors. After blood collection by leukapheresis, PBMCs were isolated using Ficoll-Histopaque density gradient centrifugation and then cryopreserved in the vapor phase of liquid nitrogen. Analytical flow cytometry was used to check the purity and quantity of each magnetically sorted T cell population. From each sorted fraction, genomic DNA was isolated and quantified by UV absorbance on a Nanodrop 2000c. The record originates from a study of shared clonotypes between healthy human individuals (dated by TCRdb to 2018 to 2020). At the level of the whole study: A few men and a couple of women, aged 18 to 49 years, made up the cohort. To increase sequencing depth and limit assay-specific biases, different laboratories used diverse techniques to prepare libraries and sequence TCR repertoires. For each donor, CD4 naive and CD4 memory were each run on three plates, CD8 naive on two plates, and CD8 memory on one plate. The study deeply sequenced blood TCR repertoires of about 5 healthy adults to estimate repertoire size and the extent of clonotype sharing between individuals. Each donor's leukapheresis produced roughly between about 0.9 and 9.5 billion PBMCs.

Overall study results and their limits: Sampling was limited to blood, and TCR repertoires in tissue likely differ from TCR repertoires in blood. Across several donors, around 5% of naive CD4, roughly 3.3% of naive CD8, 2.3% of memory CD4, and approximately 0.4% of memory CD8 clonotypes were shared. Even with the large sequencing depth, rarefaction of the sorted-subset datasets indicated that sequencing was incomplete. Naive subsets generally had larger estimated clonotype richness than memory subsets did. Based on pairwise subsampling, the degree of clonotype sharing among donors was expected to be affected by sequencing depth. Because the study included a small number of donors, the genetic and exposure-history diversity represented was limited. Clonotypes shared by all four sorted-subset donors showed higher generation probabilities than non-shared clonotypes.

The receptor comes from a woman younger than 45 in good health. The sample consisted of naive CD8+ T cells sorted from blood. The sample's cell subset or site label, decoded: CD45RA+CCR7+. In this chain, TRBV25-1 is recombined with TRBJ1-2; 10 bases in the middle match TRBD1. The DNA sequence is TGTGCCAGCAGTGAATCCGGGACAGGGGATGGCTACACCTTC. This gives the protein CASSESGTGDGYTF.